Below are 9 T cell receptor beta chains sequenced from a single sample in a study of shared clonotypes between healthy human individuals. Naive CD8 cells lacked CD45RO and underwent positive selection for CCR7, leaving out terminally differentiated effector memory CD45RA+ cells. Clones were sequenced by immunoSEQ multiplex PCR, and TCRdb holds only the in-frame ones, with some missing. The sample comprises 1.5 million to 2.5 million clones, less than 95% of which are singletons, and around 1% rests with the top ten. The sequenced material came from naive CD8+ T cells sorted from blood. The receptors originated from a man aged 18 to 30 in good health.

The chain carries TRBV30 and TRBJ2-7; weak D call: TRBD1 (5 bases). CDR3 length: 14 amino acids. The ends were cut back, 7 bases at V and 2 bases at J, with 18 bases in the middle. Germline assignment: CDR1 GTSNPN and CDR2 SVGIG (reference sequence). The CDR3 DNA reads TGTGCCTCTCTTAGGACACGGAGTACCTACGAGCAGTACTTC. Residues: CASLRTRSTYEQYF.

The gene calls are TRBV5-4 and TRBJ2-2; no clear D gene. The CDR3 is 14 amino acids. V lost 2 bases, J lost 1 base, and 6 bases lay in between. Germline CDR1 is SGHNT and CDR2 is YYREEE (reference sequence). CDR3 DNA sequence: TGTGCCAGCAGCTTTTACGGGAACACCGGGGAGCTGTTTTTT. It specifies CASSFYGNTGELFF.

J is TRBJ2-1 and V is TRBV7-2; the D is unclear. The germline V gene has CDR1 SGHTA and CDR2 FQGNSA. The CDR3 loop spans 12 amino acids. Trimming cost V 4 bases and J 4 bases, with 5 bases left between them. The CDR3 reads CASSSEYNEQFF. In DNA form, the CDR3 reads TGTGCCAGCAGCTCGGAATACAATGAGCAGTTCTTC. The whole variable domain, remainder taken from reference TRBV7-2 and TRBJ2-1, is GAGVSQSPSNKVTEKGKDVELRCDPISGHTALYWYRQSLGQGLEFLIYFQGNSAPDKSGLPSDRFSAERTGGSVSTLTIQRTQQEDSAVYLCASSSEYNEQFFGPGTRLTVL.

Turning to this clone: The sample holds other DNA sequences that translate to the same CDR3. The chain links TRBV7-3 to TRBJ2-7; 7 bases map to TRBD2. The CDR3 totals 14 residues. With V trimmed by 5 bases and J by 2 bases, 6 bases remained unmatched. In germline, CDR1 is SGHTA, CDR2 FQGTGA. Written as DNA, the CDR3 is TGTGCCAGCAGCCTGACGGGGGGAACCTACGAGCAGTACTTC. The encoded protein is CASSLTGGTYEQYF. Variable domain in full (rest from reference TRBV7-3 and TRBJ2-7): GAGVSQTPSNKVTEKGKYVELRCDPISGHTALYWYRQSLGQGPEFLIYFQGTGAADDSGLPNDRFFAVRPEGSVSTLKIQRTERGDSAVYLCASSLTGGTYEQYFGPGTRLTVT.

The chain joins TRBV6-5 to TRBJ2-7; the D gene is possibly TRBD1 (5 bases). V was pared by 2 bases and J by 2 bases, with 13 bases between. The CDR3 is 15 residues long. The germline V gene encodes CDR1 MNHEY and CDR2 SVGAGI. The CDR3 is CASSYHDRDTYEQYF. Here the CDR3 DNA reads TGTGCCAGCAGTTACCACGACAGAGATACCTACGAGCAGTACTTC.

DNA for the CDR3: TGTGCCAGCAACCAGATGGACACCGAGCCCACCTACGAGCAGTACTTC. Its translation is CASNQMDTEPTYEQYF. The chain carries TRBV28 and TRBJ2-7, with D possibly being TRBD1 (5 bases). Germline values: CDR1 MDHEN, CDR2 SYDVKM. CDR3 size: 16 residues. The ends were cut back, 7 bases at V and 2 bases at J, with 21 bases in the middle.

The J gene is TRBJ2-1, the V gene TRBV27, with unresolved D. From germline, CDR1 is MNHEY and CDR2 SMNVEV (reference sequence). The CDR3 has 13 amino acids. Trimming pared 5 bases from V and 4 bases from J, leaving 9 bases between. The CDR3 spells CASSLTIYNEQFF. The DNA for the CDR3 is TGTGCCAGCAGTCTGACCATATACAATGAGCAGTTCTTC.

The chain is built from TRBV27 and TRBJ2-3, with 8 nucleotides matching TRBD1. Germline CDR1 MNHEY, CDR2 SMNVEV (reference sequence). The CDR3 totals 17 residues. With V trimmed by 1 base and J by 4 bases, 10 bases remained unmatched. The CDR3 region has the DNA TGTGCCAGCAGTTTATTACTAGGACAGGGTGCCCCAGATACGCAGTATTTT. Protein: CASSLLLGQGAPDTQYF.

The chain uses TRBV4-3 and TRBJ1-5; tentative D call: TRBD1 (6 bases). The germline V gene has CDR1 LGHNA and CDR2 YSLEER. The ends were cut back, 6 bases at V and 5 bases at J, with 11 bases in the middle. The CDR3 is 13 residues long. The CDR3 DNA sequence: TGCGCCAGCAGTCGGGGGCTGGATCAGCCCCAGCATTTT. Translating it yields CASSRGLDQPQHF.